This T cell receptor (beta chain) was sequenced for a study of blood T cells in healthy people across ages. It was with a sample-barcoded 5' primer and a J-beta primer mix that a second PCR of roughly 6 to 12 cycles was run. TCRdb independently ran MiXCR on the 5' RACE reads; one entry per CDR3 protein. The table has hundreds of thousands of distinct CDR3 sequences, about 40% seen once. General study points: Researchers said unsorted PBMCs prevented a conclusive naive versus antigen-experienced comparison. Comparison with aged donors showed that long-lived donors had more naive CD4+ cells and higher diversity.

Germline-derived CDR1 and CDR2 are SGHVS and FNYEAQ. This CDR3 is 15 amino acids long. V was pared by 7 bases and J by 1 base, with 13 bases between. This clonotype was seen more than once but under ten times. Its antigen remains unknown. The material sequenced was blood. The chain couples TRBV7-6 to TRBJ2-2; maybe TRBD1 (5 bases). This TCR came from a woman in her sixties or seventies in good health. The CDR3 here is CASTPGHQNTGELFF. The CDR3 region has the DNA TGTGCCAGCACCCCCGGACACCAGAACACCGGGGAGCTGTTTTTT.